This TCR beta chain was documented in a study of CD8 T cells in ankylosing spondylitis. Overall study findings and caveats: Enrichment of disease-linked clones was reportedly significant in matched ankylosing spondylitis synovial fluid.

Quantitative 5'-RACE with molecular barcodes was used to make the TCR beta libraries. TCRdb independently ran MiXCR on the 5' RACE reads; one entry per CDR3 protein. The table lists 250,000 or so distinct CDR3 sequences, about 24% of them singletons, with 0.6% to 0.75% in the top ten. This clonotype was found a few times. The antigen is not known. CDR3 length: 14 residues. Germline CDR1 is DFQATT and CDR2 is SNEGSKA (reference sequence). V shed 6 bases, J shed 6 bases, and the junction held 12 bases outside the gene matches. This sequence originates from a male donor with ankylosing spondylitis or in good health (not recorded which). This rearrangement joins TRBV20-1 to TRBJ2-3, with 7 positions matching TRBD2. Sequencing was performed on blood, either unsorted or a sorted T cell fraction (not recorded which). The CDR3 DNA reads TGCAGTGCCCCCTTGGGGGGAGGGTCGGATACGCAGTATTTT. The encoded protein is CSAPLGGGSDTQYF.